This is a list of T cell receptor beta chains from one sample in a study of blood T cell repertoires in COVID-19. The data were produced by immunoSEQ multiplex PCR, yet TCRdb's version contains in-frame clones alone and is incomplete. The sample includes 40,000 to 50,000 clones, 89% seen only once; the top ten take about 6.1%. Sequencing was carried out using peripheral blood. These receptor sequences come from a human donor in a cohort sampled during active COVID-19. The CDR3 runs from the conserved cysteine through the conserved F or W. The D gene is left open where the match is weak. The size of a clone is reported for some rows only, either as once, few or many, or as a class for expanded clones.

v_gene: TRBV6-5; j_gene: TRBJ2-2; abundance: few; d_gene: TRBD1; CDR3nt: TGTGCCAGCAGTTACTCGACAGGGTGGGCCGGGGAGCTGTTTTTT; CDR3aa: CASSYSTGWAGELFF
v_gene: TRBV7-9; j_gene: TRBJ2-7; abundance: few; d_gene: -; CDR3nt: TGTGCCAGCAGCTTAACCCAGTCCCTTCCCGAGCAGTACTTC; CDR3aa: CASSLTQSLPEQYF
v_gene: TRBV30; j_gene: TRBJ2-5; abundance: -; d_gene: -; CDR3nt: TGTGCCTGGAGTGGGGCGGGGTCCCTGATGGGAGAGACCCAGTACTTC; CDR3aa: CAWSGAGSLMGETQYF
v_gene: TRBV5-1; j_gene: TRBJ2-7; abundance: once; d_gene: TRBD2; CDR3nt: TGCGCCAGCAGACCCTCTAGCGGGAGCTCTTACGAGCAGTACTTC; CDR3aa: CASRPSSGSSYEQYF
v_gene: TRBV2; j_gene: TRBJ1-1; abundance: -; d_gene: -; CDR3nt: TGTGCCAGCAGTCGGTACGGGGGAGACACTGAAGCTTTCTTT; CDR3aa: CASSRYGGDTEAFF
v_gene: TRBV4-1; j_gene: TRBJ1-1; abundance: -; d_gene: TRBD1; CDR3nt: TGCGCCAGCAGCCAACGAATGACAGGGAATACTGAAGCTTTCTTT; CDR3aa: CASSQRMTGNTEAFF
v_gene: TRBV5-1; j_gene: TRBJ1-3; abundance: -; d_gene: TRBD1; CDR3nt: TGCGCCAGCAGCTCCCTTATGACAGGGGGTGGATCTGGAAACACCATATATTTT; CDR3aa: CASSSLMTGGGSGNTIYF
v_gene: TRBV15; j_gene: TRBJ2-7; abundance: -; d_gene: TRBD2; CDR3nt: TGTGCCACCAGCAGAGATCGACGGGAGGGCCTCTATGAGCAGTACTTC; CDR3aa: CATSRDRREGLYEQYF
v_gene: TRBV2; j_gene: TRBJ2-4; abundance: -; d_gene: -; CDR3nt: TGTGCCAGCAGAGAACCGGGGGGCCCGGGGCTAAACATTCAGTACTTC; CDR3aa: CASREPGGPGLNIQYF
v_gene: TRBV15; j_gene: TRBJ2-2; abundance: -; d_gene: TRBD1; CDR3nt: TGTGCCACCGGGACAGAGAACACCGGGGAGCTGTTTTTT; CDR3aa: CATGTENTGELFF
v_gene: TRBV7-2; j_gene: TRBJ2-7; abundance: -; d_gene: -; CDR3nt: TGTGCCAGCAGCTTTCCCACCTACGAGCAGTACTTC; CDR3aa: CASSFPTYEQYF
v_gene: TRBV15; j_gene: TRBJ1-5; abundance: -; d_gene: -; CDR3nt: TGTGCCACCAGCAGAGCAGGTCCCAATCAGCCCCAGCATTTT; CDR3aa: CATSRAGPNQPQHF
v_gene: TRBV19; j_gene: TRBJ1-2; abundance: -; d_gene: TRBD1; CDR3nt: TGTGCCAGTAGTATATTAGGGACAGGGGGCCCTTCCCGCTATGGCTACACCTTC; CDR3aa: CASSILGTGGPSRYGYTF
v_gene: TRBV9; j_gene: TRBJ2-3; abundance: -; d_gene: -; CDR3nt: TGTGCCAGCAGCCTCGGACTCTCGGCAGATACGCAGTATTTT; CDR3aa: CASSLGLSADTQYF
v_gene: TRBV10-2; j_gene: TRBJ1-2; abundance: -; d_gene: TRBD1; CDR3nt: TGCGCCAGCACTCCTCTGCCGGGACAGGAGAACTATGGCTACACCTTC; CDR3aa: CASTPLPGQENYGYTF
v_gene: TRBV4-2; j_gene: TRBJ2-3; abundance: once; d_gene: -; CDR3nt: TGTGCCAGCAGCCGGGAGATCGGCACAGATACGCAGTATTTT; CDR3aa: CASSREIGTDTQYF
v_gene: TRBV5-1; j_gene: TRBJ1-2; abundance: -; d_gene: -; CDR3nt: TGCGCCAGCAGCTCGACAGGAGATGACTATGGCTACACCTTC; CDR3aa: CASSSTGDDYGYTF
v_gene: TRBV27; j_gene: TRBJ2-7; abundance: few; d_gene: TRBD2; CDR3nt: TGTGCCAGCAGACCCACTAGCGGGGTAACCTACGAGCAGTACTTC; CDR3aa: CASRPTSGVTYEQYF
v_gene: TRBV27; j_gene: TRBJ2-3; abundance: once; d_gene: TRBD1; CDR3nt: TGTGCCAGCAGTATCCAACCACAGGGGCATACGCAGTATTTT; CDR3aa: CASSIQPQGHTQYF
v_gene: TRBV2; j_gene: TRBJ1-1; abundance: -; d_gene: TRBD1; CDR3nt: TGTGCCAGCATGAGCAGGGGGCTAGGTCCCGGCACTGAAGCTTTCTTT; CDR3aa: CASMSRGLGPGTEAFF
v_gene: TRBV5-6; j_gene: TRBJ2-5; abundance: few; d_gene: -; CDR3nt: TGTGCCAGCAGCTTGGGTTCTCGTGAGACCCAGTACTTC; CDR3aa: CASSLGSRETQYF
v_gene: TRBV20-1; j_gene: TRBJ2-1; abundance: once; d_gene: -; CDR3nt: TGCAGTGCTCGAGACTATCCCGAGCAGTTCTTC; CDR3aa: CSARDYPEQFF
v_gene: TRBV5-4; j_gene: TRBJ2-7; abundance: -; d_gene: -; CDR3nt: TGTGCCCTAGGCAATACTTCCTACGAGCAGTACTTC; CDR3aa: CALGNTSYEQYF
v_gene: TRBV6-5; j_gene: TRBJ2-7; abundance: -; d_gene: TRBD1; CDR3nt: TGTGCCAGCAGCTATCGGACAGGGGCCTACGAGCAGTACTTC; CDR3aa: CASSYRTGAYEQYF
v_gene: TRBV4-2; j_gene: TRBJ2-3; abundance: -; d_gene: -; CDR3nt: TGTGCCAGCAGCCAAACAGGACAGCGCACAGATACGCAGTATTTT; CDR3aa: CASSQTGQRTDTQYF
v_gene: TRBV7-9; j_gene: TRBJ1-6; abundance: -; d_gene: TRBD1; CDR3nt: TGTGCCAGCACCACCGGGACAGACAATTCACCCCTCCACTTT; CDR3aa: CASTTGTDNSPLHF
v_gene: TRBV12-3/TRBV12-4; j_gene: TRBJ1-5; abundance: -; d_gene: -; CDR3nt: TGTGCCAGCTCCCGAGGGATCAATCAGCCCCAGCATTTT; CDR3aa: CASSRGINQPQHF
v_gene: TRBV7-9; j_gene: TRBJ2-7; abundance: -; d_gene: TRBD2; CDR3nt: TGTGCCAGCAGCGGGGTGAGCGGGGGGCGTCTGGCATACGAGCAGTACTTC; CDR3aa: CASSGVSGGRLAYEQYF
v_gene: TRBV5-1; j_gene: TRBJ1-1; abundance: -; d_gene: -; CDR3nt: TGCGCCAGCAGCTACGGGACAAGATTTGGGAACACTGAAGCTTTCTTT; CDR3aa: CASSYGTRFGNTEAFF
v_gene: TRBV2; j_gene: TRBJ1-2; abundance: -; d_gene: TRBD1; CDR3nt: TGTGCCAGCAGTGAGGACAGGGCTCGAGGTGGCTACACCTTC; CDR3aa: CASSEDRARGGYTF
v_gene: TRBV29-1; j_gene: TRBJ2-1; abundance: -; d_gene: -; CDR3nt: TGCAGCGCTCAGTACAATGAGCAGTTCTTC; CDR3aa: CSAQYNEQFF
v_gene: TRBV9; j_gene: TRBJ2-7; abundance: -; d_gene: TRBD1; CDR3nt: TGTGCCAGCAGCTTACGTACAGGGGAGACCTACGAGCAGTACTTC; CDR3aa: CASSLRTGETYEQYF
v_gene: TRBV7-7; j_gene: TRBJ2-7; abundance: -; d_gene: -; CDR3nt: TGTGCTAGCAGCTGTAAGCCGCCCTTTCCCCTTTACGAGCAGTACTTC; CDR3aa: CASSCKPPFPLYEQYF
v_gene: TRBV18; j_gene: TRBJ1-2; abundance: -; d_gene: -; CDR3nt: TGTGTCCGCCTCGGCTATGGCTACACCTTC; CDR3aa: CVRLGYGYTF
v_gene: TRBV6-2/TRBV6-3; j_gene: TRBJ1-5; abundance: once; d_gene: TRBD1; CDR3nt: TGTGCCAGCAGTTACTCGATGGGACAGGGGGATTCTAGCAATCAGCCCCAGCATTTT; CDR3aa: CASSYSMGQGDSSNQPQHF
v_gene: TRBV14; j_gene: TRBJ2-7; abundance: -; d_gene: -; CDR3nt: TGTGCCAGCAGCGAGTACTCCTACGAGCAGTACTTC; CDR3aa: CASSEYSYEQYF